This T cell receptor beta chain is drawn from a study of cytomegalovirus exposure and HLA in healthy donors. Regarding the study as a whole: Researchers catalogued approximately 170 TCR beta chains as cytomegalovirus-associated. Several of the most significant clusters were apparently associated with common viral pathogens in a later analysis.

As regards this clone: What it binds is not known.

CDR1 is SGHNT and CDR2 is YENEEA in the germline V gene. The CDR3 is made up of 20 amino acids. With V trimmed by 3 bases and J by 2 bases, 11 bases remained unmatched. PCR involved 60 Vbeta and 13 Jbeta primers. Assay used: immunoSEQ multiplex PCR; TCRdb lists only in-frame clones, some missing. The sample includes about 250,000 clones, around 80% of them seen just once. The sequenced sample consisted of PBMCs. This receptor was taken from a boy aged 10-17 years in good health and CMV-seronegative. The rearrangement joins TRBV11-3 to TRBJ2-2, with TRBD2 identical over 14 bases. This CDR3 reads CASSFTLGLAGVSNTGELFF. CDR3 bases: TGTGCCAGCAGCTTCACTCTGGGACTAGCGGGAGTCTCAAACACCGGGGAGCTGTTTTTT.